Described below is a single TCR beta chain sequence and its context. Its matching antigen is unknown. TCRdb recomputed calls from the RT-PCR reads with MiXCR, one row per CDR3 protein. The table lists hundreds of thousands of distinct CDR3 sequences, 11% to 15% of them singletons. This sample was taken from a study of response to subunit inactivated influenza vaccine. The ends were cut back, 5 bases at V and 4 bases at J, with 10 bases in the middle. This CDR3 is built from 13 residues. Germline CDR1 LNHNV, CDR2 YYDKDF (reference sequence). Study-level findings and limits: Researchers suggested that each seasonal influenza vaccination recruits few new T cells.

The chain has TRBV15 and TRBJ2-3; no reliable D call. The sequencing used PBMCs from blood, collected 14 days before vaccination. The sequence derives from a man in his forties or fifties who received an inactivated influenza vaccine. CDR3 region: CATSLLAADTQYF. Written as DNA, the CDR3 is TGTGCCACCAGCCTCCTCGCCGCAGATACGCAGTATTTT.